This T cell receptor (beta chain) was recovered during a study of blood T cell repertoires in COVID-19. Study summary: Collection of acute and convalescent COVID-19 samples took place in the United States, Italy and Spain. The cDNA or gDNA used as material had been derived from T cells, B-cell-depleted T cells, or PBMCs.

Authors' methods: Counts of nucleated cells, estimated from reference gene primer amplification, were obtained. Produced via immunoSEQ multiplex PCR; TCRdb's table is partial and in-frame only. Clone size and the V and J calls come from that table; the DNA yielded D and trimming. The data contain about 120,000 clones, around 88% of them singletons. This CDR3 region has 22 residues. J was trimmed by 9 bases and V by 4 bases; bases with no gene match: 29. CDR1 is LNHDA and CDR2 is SQIVND in the germline V gene (reference sequence). Sequencing used peripheral blood. The genes are TRBV19 and TRBJ1-6; 8 bases line up with TRBD1. This TCR came from a woman in her 50s with active or convalescent COVID-19. The CDR3 loop is CASSTGQAFPIGKKSPSSPLHF. The CDR3, as DNA: TGTGCCAGTAGTACGGGACAGGCCTTTCCGATTGGTAAAAAAAGTCCTTCTTCACCCCTCCACTTT.